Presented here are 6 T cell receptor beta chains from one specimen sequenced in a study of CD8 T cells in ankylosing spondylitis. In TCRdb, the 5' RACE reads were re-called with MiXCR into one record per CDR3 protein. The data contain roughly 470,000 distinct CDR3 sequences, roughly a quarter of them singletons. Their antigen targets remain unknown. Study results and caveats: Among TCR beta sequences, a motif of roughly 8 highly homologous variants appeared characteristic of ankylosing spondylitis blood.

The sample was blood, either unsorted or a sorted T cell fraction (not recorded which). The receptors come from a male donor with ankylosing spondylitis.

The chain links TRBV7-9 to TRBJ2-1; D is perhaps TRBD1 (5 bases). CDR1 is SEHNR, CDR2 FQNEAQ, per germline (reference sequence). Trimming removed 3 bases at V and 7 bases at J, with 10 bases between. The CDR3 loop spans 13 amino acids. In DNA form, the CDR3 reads TGTGCCAGCAGCTTCTCAGGGCTGAATGAGCAGTTCTTC. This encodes CASSFSGLNEQFF.

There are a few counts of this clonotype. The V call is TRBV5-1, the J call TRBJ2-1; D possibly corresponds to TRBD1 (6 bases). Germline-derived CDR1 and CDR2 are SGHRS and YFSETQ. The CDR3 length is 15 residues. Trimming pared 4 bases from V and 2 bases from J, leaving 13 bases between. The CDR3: CASSLEDRTYNEQFF. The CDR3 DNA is TGCGCCAGCAGCCTGGAGGACAGAACCTACAATGAGCAGTTCTTC.

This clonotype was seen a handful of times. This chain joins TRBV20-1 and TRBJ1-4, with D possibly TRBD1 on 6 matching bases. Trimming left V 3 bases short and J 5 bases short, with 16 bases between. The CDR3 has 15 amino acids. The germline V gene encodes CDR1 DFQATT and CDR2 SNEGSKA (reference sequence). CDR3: CSARKTGLSNEKLFF. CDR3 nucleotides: TGCAGTGCTAGGAAAACAGGGCTATCAAATGAAAAACTGTTTTTT.

Here the CDR3 reads CASRQDFSNQPQHF. The CDR3 DNA is TGCGCCAGCCGACAGGATTTTAGCAATCAGCCCCAGCATTTT. The rearrangement joins TRBV5-1 to TRBJ1-5; TRBD1 might be the D (6 bases). From germline, CDR1 is SGHRS and CDR2 YFSETQ. This CDR3 comprises 14 residues. The V gene lost 7 bases and the J gene lost 0 bases, with 11 bases spanning the gap. Full variable domain (outside the CDR3, taken from reference TRBV5-1 and TRBJ1-5): KAGVTQTPRYLIKTRGQQVTLSCSPISGHRSVSWYQQTPGQGLQFLFEYFSETQRNKGNFPGRFSGRQFSNSRSEMNVSTLELGDSALYLCASRQDFSNQPQHFGDGTRLSIL.

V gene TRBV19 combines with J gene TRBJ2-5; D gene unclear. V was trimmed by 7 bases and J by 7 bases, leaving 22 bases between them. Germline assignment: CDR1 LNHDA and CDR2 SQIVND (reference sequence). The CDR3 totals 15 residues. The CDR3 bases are TGTGCCAGTATGTCCACTATAAGCGCGAGAAGGACCCAGTACTTC. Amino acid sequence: CASMSTISARRTQYF.

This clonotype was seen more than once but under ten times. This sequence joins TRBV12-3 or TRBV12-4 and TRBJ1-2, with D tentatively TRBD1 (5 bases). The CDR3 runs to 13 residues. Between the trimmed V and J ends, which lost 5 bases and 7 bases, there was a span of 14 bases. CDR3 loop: CASSPDSPSGYTF. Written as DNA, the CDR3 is TGTGCCAGCAGTCCAGACAGCCCCAGTGGCTACACCTTC.